Below, 9 T cell receptor beta chains from the same sample are listed, as sequenced in a study of PD-1 blockade in classical Hodgkin lymphoma. This table comes from immunoSEQ multiplex PCR, and its TCRdb copy is limited to in-frame clones, with some not included. The sample contains roughly 64,000 clones, more than 80% of which appear only once. Specified time point: cycle 4 day 1 (C4D1), after 6 weeks of nivolumab. Every one of the patients relapsed after autologous stem cell transplantation (brentuximab vedotin exposure was variable). The sequenced sample was peripheral blood mononuclear cells (PBMCs), obtained before the fourth cycle of nivolumab. These TCRs come from a human donor with classical Hodgkin lymphoma.

This clone was detected once. The V and J genes are TRBV4-1 and TRBJ2-5; D is undetermined. The CDR3 loop spans 16 amino acids. The V gene's germline CDR1 is MGHRA and CDR2 YSYEKL. The V and J ends lost 0 bases and 2 bases respectively, with 13 bases between them. CDR3 bases: TGCGCCAGCAGCCAAGATCCGGCGACATCACAAGAGACCCAGTACTTC. Translation: CASSQDPATSQETQYF.

The chain recombines TRBV5-4 with TRBJ1-4, with D hard to call. Germline CDR1 SGHNT, CDR2 YYREEE (reference sequence). CDR3 length: 17 residues. The V gene lost 0 bases and the J gene lost 3 bases, with 15 bases spanning the gap. DNA of the CDR3: TGTGCCAGCAGCTTGGACGGGTCCGTCTTTTCTAATGAAAAACTGTTTTTT. This codes for CASSLDGSVFSNEKLFF. The whole variable domain, remainder taken from reference TRBV5-4 and TRBJ1-4, is ETGVTQSPTHLIKTRGQQVTLRCSSQSGHNTVSWYQQALGQGPQFIFQYYREEENGRGNFPPRFSGLQFPNYSSELNVNALELDDSALYLCASSLDGSVFSNEKLFFGSGTQLSVL.

This chain connects TRBV7-9 to TRBJ2-7; TRBD2 might be the D (6 bases). Per germline, CDR1 SEHNR and CDR2 FQNEAQ (reference sequence). V gave up 1 base and J gave up 2 bases, with 15 bases separating them. The CDR3 totals 16 residues. The CDR3 bases are TGTGCCAGCAGCTTAGGGGACCCTTCGGGGGCCTACGAGCAGTACTTC. This translates into CASSLGDPSGAYEQYF.

The rearrangement uses TRBV5-8 and TRBJ1-1, with D possibly matching TRBD1 (6 bases). This CDR3 is 17 amino acids long. Germline values: CDR1 SGHTS, CDR2 YDEGEE. The V and J ends lost 3 bases and 4 bases respectively, with 22 bases between them. For the CDR3, the DNA is TGTGCCAGCAGCTGGGGCGTGTCGGGGGGCCGGAGCACTGAAGCTTTCTTT. Protein: CASSWGVSGGRSTEAFF.

Concerning this clone itself: Relative to the germline gene, one junction end is altered; a read error may explain this. The V and J genes are TRBV28 and TRBJ2-1, with unresolved D. CDR3 size: 13 residues. Germline values: CDR1 MDHEN, CDR2 SYDVKM. The CDR3 is CASRPKPYIEQFF. Here the CDR3 DNA reads TGTGCCAGCAGGCCCAAGCCGTACATTGAGCAGTTCTTC.

The chain links TRBV4-1 to TRBJ1-1; D call uncertain. Germline loops: CDR1 MGHRA, CDR2 YSYEKL. V lost 2 bases and J lost 0, with 7 bases in between. The CDR3 consists of 14 residues. The CDR3 region has the DNA TGCGCCAGCAGCCAAAGGGATATGAACACTGAAGCTTTCTTT. It codes for CASSQRDMNTEAFF.

The chain couples TRBV18 to TRBJ1-4; D is possibly TRBD1 (6 bases). Germline V gene data show CDR1 as KGHSH and CDR2 as LQKENI. V lost 6 bases and J lost 5, with 13 bases in between. CDR3 length: 14 residues. CDR3 sequence reads: CASSRDNGNEKLFF. DNA of the CDR3: TGTGCCAGCTCCCGGGACAACGGGAATGAAAAACTGTTTTTT.

The V gene is TRBV27, the J gene TRBJ1-2, with 7 bases that match TRBD1. This CDR3 has 15 residues. Looked up from germline, CDR1 is MNHEY and CDR2 is SMNVEV (reference sequence). The J segment lost 8 bases and the V segment lost 5 bases, leaving 14 bases of the junction unmatched. This chain's CDR3 is CASSDSVDREQGYTF. CDR3 sequence (DNA): TGTGCCAGCAGTGACTCCGTAGACAGGGAGCAAGGCTACACCTTC.

The chain combines TRBV5-8 with TRBJ2-3; D possibly corresponds to TRBD1 (6 bases). This CDR3 has 16 amino acids. Germline V lookup: CDR1 SGHTS, CDR2 YDEGEE. V lost 0 bases, J lost 1 base, and 12 bases lay in between. The CDR3 loop is CASSLGQGKGTDTQYF. The CDR3 DNA reads TGTGCCAGCAGCTTGGGCCAGGGGAAAGGCACAGATACGCAGTATTTT.